This is a list of T cell receptor beta chains from one sample in a study of cytomegalovirus exposure and HLA in healthy donors. The table came from immunoSEQ multiplex PCR; TCRdb's copy has only in-frame clones and leaves some out. The ten top clones account for around 3.6%, within a sample of roughly 60,000 clones. The specimen sequenced was PBMCs. The receptors were gathered from a woman between 18 and 29 years old in good health and CMV-seronegative. Each CDR3 is given with its conserved first and last residue. A D gene is named only where the DNA matches it firmly.

d_call: NA
j_call: TRBJ2-2
v_call: TRBV5-6
cdr3_nt: TGTGCCAGCAGCTTGGGTGGGGCAGGGGCCGGGGAGCTGTTTTTT
cdr3_aa: CASSLGGAGAGELFF

d_call: TRBD1
j_call: TRBJ1-1
v_call: TRBV7-2
cdr3_nt: TGTGCCAGCACACTAGGGGGCGGTTACACTGAAGCTTTCTTT
cdr3_aa: CASTLGGGYTEAFF

d_call: TRBD1
j_call: TRBJ1-5
v_call: TRBV18
cdr3_nt: TGTGCCAGCTCACCAGGGACAGGGAATCAGCCCCAGCATTTT
cdr3_aa: CASSPGTGNQPQHF

d_call: NA
j_call: TRBJ1-1
v_call: TRBV30
cdr3_nt: TGTGCCTGGAATAGGGGGACTGAAGCTTTCTTT
cdr3_aa: CAWNRGTEAFF

d_call: NA
j_call: TRBJ2-7
v_call: TRBV29-1
cdr3_nt: TGCAGCGTTGTGATCCAGCGGAGCGCCTACGAGCAGTACTTC
cdr3_aa: CSVVIQRSAYEQYF

d_call: TRBD1
j_call: TRBJ2-2
v_call: TRBV4-1
cdr3_nt: TGCGCCAGCAGCCTCGACGCGACAGGGGGTAACACCGGGGAGCTGTTTTTT
cdr3_aa: CASSLDATGGNTGELFF

d_call: NA
j_call: TRBJ1-1
v_call: TRBV4-1
cdr3_nt: TGCGCCAGCAGCCAATTAACCGACAGACCCGACACTGAAGCTTTCTTT
cdr3_aa: CASSQLTDRPDTEAFF

d_call: NA
j_call: TRBJ2-1
v_call: TRBV6-1
cdr3_nt: TGTGCCAGCAGTGAAATTGGCGGCACCGACAATGAGCAGTTCTTC
cdr3_aa: CASSEIGGTDNEQFF

d_call: NA
j_call: TRBJ1-1
v_call: TRBV14
cdr3_nt: TGTGCCAGCAGCCGACGGACTCCCACTGAAGCTTTCTTT
cdr3_aa: CASSRRTPTEAFF

d_call: NA
j_call: TRBJ2-1
v_call: TRBV7-9
cdr3_nt: TGTGCCAGCAGCTTGGGACTCCGGGGGCAGTTCTTC
cdr3_aa: CASSLGLRGQFF

d_call: TRBD1
j_call: TRBJ2-2
v_call: TRBV7-2
cdr3_nt: TGTGCCAGCAGGCGATACCGGACAGGGAGTACCGGGGAGCTGTTTTTT
cdr3_aa: CASRRYRTGSTGELFF

d_call: NA
j_call: TRBJ1-5
v_call: TRBV6-1
cdr3_nt: TGTGCCAGCACCCTGGGAGGCAGCAATCAGCCCCAGCATTTT
cdr3_aa: CASTLGGSNQPQHF

d_call: NA
j_call: TRBJ1-2
v_call: TRBV9
cdr3_nt: TGTGCCAGCAGCCCCAGCAGGGGATGGGCGGATGGCTACACCTTC
cdr3_aa: CASSPSRGWADGYTF

d_call: NA
j_call: TRBJ2-7
v_call: TRBV6-1
cdr3_nt: TGTGCCAGCAGTGAGCTAGGAGGCAGCGAGCAGTACTTC
cdr3_aa: CASSELGGSEQYF

d_call: TRBD2
j_call: TRBJ2-3
v_call: TRBV29-1
cdr3_nt: TGCAGCGTTGAACCTAGCAGGGACTCACCGGGAGGGCCAATAGCGGGTACGCAGTATTTT
cdr3_aa: CSVEPSRDSPGGPIAGTQYF